What follows are 29 T cell receptor beta chains derived from one specimen sequenced in a study of blood T cells in healthy people across ages. PCR was performed a second time for about 7 to 12 cycles using a sample-barcoded 5' primer and a J-beta primer mix. TCRdb analysed the 5' RACE reads with MiXCR anew, one entry per CDR3 protein. The table lists 1.5 million to 2 million distinct CDR3 sequences, approximately 50% of them singletons. Sequencing used blood. The receptor source for this set is a woman aged 40 to 50 in good health.

This rearrangement joins TRBV27 to TRBJ2-3; D might be TRBD1 (6 bases). CDR1 is MNHEY, CDR2 SMNVEV, per germline (reference sequence). V lost 5 bases to trimming and J lost 3 bases, with 12 bases between them. This CDR3 is 14 amino acids long. CDR3: CASSIDGQTDTQYF. The CDR3 DNA sequence: TGTGCCAGCAGTATCGACGGACAGACAGATACGCAGTATTTT.

This sequence joins TRBV15 and TRBJ2-1; 7 bases are shared with TRBD1. There are 14 residues in the CDR3. V dropped 9 bases and J dropped 5; count of bases not matched to a gene: 10. Germline assignment: CDR1 LNHNV and CDR2 YYDKDF (reference sequence). CDR3 in amino acids: CATGRDRANNEQFF. The CDR3 coding sequence is TGTGCCACGGGCCGGGACAGAGCTAACAATGAGCAGTTCTTC. Complete variable domain (other parts from reference TRBV15 and TRBJ2-1): DAMVIQNPRYQVTQFGKPVTLSCSQTLNHNVMYWYQQKSSQAPKLLFHYYDKDFNNEADTPDNFQSRRPNTSFCFLDIRSPGLGDTAMYLCATGRDRANNEQFFGPGTRLTVL.

The chain couples TRBV4-3 to TRBJ2-3; 9 bases map to TRBD2. This CDR3 is 18 amino acids long. The germline V gene has CDR1 LGHNA and CDR2 YSLEER. J gave up 2 bases and V 3 bases, and 12 bases lay outside the gene matches. DNA for the CDR3: TGCGCCAGCAGCCAGGAGGGCCTGGCGGGGGGGAACACAGATACGCAGTATTTT. This sequence encodes CASSQEGLAGGNTDTQYF.

This clonotype was seen a few times. The rearrangement links TRBV9 to TRBJ1-1; D not resolved. The V end was cut by 0 bases, the J end by 3 bases, with 6 bases between. The CDR3 has 13 amino acids. Germline loops: CDR1 SGDLS, CDR2 YYNGEE. The CDR3 spells CASSVVSDTEAFF. For the CDR3, the DNA is TGTGCCAGCAGCGTAGTTTCGGACACTGAAGCTTTCTTT.

The gene calls are TRBV5-1 and TRBJ2-1; possible D gene TRBD1, 5 bases. CDR1 SGHRS and CDR2 YFSETQ come from the germline V gene. Trimming took 3 bases from V and 2 from J, leaving 15 bases between them. The CDR3 has 16 amino acids. The CDR3 region is CASSSVAGPPYNEQFF. CDR3 nucleotides: TGCGCCAGCAGCTCCGTTGCAGGGCCACCCTACAATGAGCAGTTCTTC.

This rearrangement joins TRBV11-2 to TRBJ1-1; the match to TRBD1 covers 9 bases. With V trimmed by 2 bases and J by 5 bases, 6 bases remained unmatched. The CDR3 is 15 residues long. The germline V gene encodes CDR1 SGHAT and CDR2 FQNNGV. The CDR3 region has the DNA TGTGCCAGCAGCTTACTGACAGGGGGAAATACTGAAGCTTTCTTT. Translation: CASSLLTGGNTEAFF.

This chain connects TRBV9 to TRBJ2-1; the match to TRBD2 covers 13 bases. The CDR3 loop spans 17 amino acids. Germline V gene lookup returns CDR1 SGDLS and CDR2 YYNGEE. V dropped 3 bases and J dropped 7; count of bases not matched to a gene: 10. The CDR3 region is CASSAGLAGSSLNEQFF. The CDR3 coding sequence is TGTGCCAGCAGCGCGGGACTAGCGGGGTCCTCTCTGAATGAGCAGTTCTTC.

This clonotype came up a few times. The V gene is TRBV7-9, the J gene TRBJ1-1, with 9 positions matching TRBD1. CDR3 length: 15 residues. The germline V gene has CDR1 SEHNR and CDR2 FQNEAQ (reference sequence). V dropped 5 bases and J dropped 4; count of bases not matched to a gene: 8. The CDR3 nucleotides read TGTGCCAGCAGCCCCCCGGGACAGGGTAGCACTGAAGCTTTCTTT. Translated: CASSPPGQGSTEAFF.

V gene TRBV28 combines with J gene TRBJ2-1; D is tentatively TRBD1 or TRBD2 (5 bases each). Germline assignment: CDR1 MDHEN and CDR2 SYDVKM. The CDR3 totals 15 residues. The CDR3 bases are TGTGCAGTCGAAGCCGGGACCTCCTCCTACAATGAGCAGTTCTTC. Its protein product is CAVEAGTSSYNEQFF.

This rearrangement joins TRBV29-1 to TRBJ2-3; TRBD1 might be the D (6 bases). CDR1 is SQVTM and CDR2 is ANQGSEA in the germline V gene. V dropped 4 bases and J dropped 6 bases, with 14 bases sitting between them. CDR3 length equals 13 residues. The CDR3 DNA reads TGCAGCGTTGCTGGGGGAAGGGGGGATACGCAGTATTTT. Translated: CSVAGGRGDTQYF.

The rearrangement links TRBV24-1 to TRBJ1-1; D ambiguous. CDR3 size: 14 residues. V shed 5 bases and J shed 8 bases, with 17 bases lying between them. Germline lookup yields CDR1 KGHDR and CDR2 SFDVKD. The CDR3 DNA reads TGTGCCACCAGTGCCTCGGGTGGGTTCGGAGAAGCTTTCTTT. Encoded protein: CATSASGGFGEAFF.

This clonotype was observed a handful of times. The chain has TRBV7-2 and TRBJ1-5; possible D gene TRBD1, 6 bases. From germline, CDR1 is SGHTA and CDR2 FQGNSA. This CDR3 has 12 residues. V was clipped by 5 bases and J by 7 bases, with 9 bases between them. This CDR3 reads CASSQDRQPQHF. In DNA form, the CDR3 reads TGTGCCAGCAGCCAGGACAGACAGCCCCAGCATTTT.

The chain uses TRBV7-2 and TRBJ2-4; maybe TRBD1 (6 bases). CDR1 is SGHTA, CDR2 FQGNSA, per germline. The CDR3 consists of 14 residues. Trimming removed 7 bases at V and 5 bases at J, with 15 bases between. CDR3 DNA: TGTGCCAGCACCCCGTACAGGGCACAAAACATTCAGTACTTC. It specifies CASTPYRAQNIQYF.

The chain joins TRBV2 to TRBJ2-7; D is unclear. Germline loops: CDR1 SNHLY, CDR2 FYNNEI. The CDR3 loop spans 14 amino acids. V gave up 8 bases and J gave up 3 bases, with 17 bases separating them. For the CDR3, the DNA is TGTGCCAGCGGTCTCGAAGGTGGGGACTACGAGCAGTACTTC. This encodes CASGLEGGDYEQYF.

J is TRBJ2-1 and V is TRBV25-1; D uncertain. The germline V gene encodes CDR1 MGHDK and CDR2 SYGVNS. There are 15 residues in the CDR3. V was pared by 1 base and J by 6 bases, with 13 bases between. CDR3 in DNA: TGTGCCAGCAGTGAATCTCTGGGCGTAGGCAATGAGCAGTTCTTC. This sequence encodes CASSESLGVGNEQFF.

V and J are TRBV20-1 and TRBJ1-6; TRBD1 matches at 10 bases. J was trimmed by 8 bases and V by 5 bases; bases with no gene match: 6. The CDR3 consists of 14 residues. Germline V lookup: CDR1 DFQATT, CDR2 SNEGSKA (reference sequence). The CDR3 here is CSAGGQGSYSPLHF. DNA for the CDR3: TGCAGTGCTGGGGGACAGGGGTCTTATTCACCCCTCCACTTT.

J is TRBJ1-6 and V is TRBV27; D may be TRBD1 (5 bases). V was clipped by 5 bases and J by 10 bases, with 15 bases between them. Germline V gene lookup returns CDR1 MNHEY and CDR2 SMNVEV (reference sequence). CDR3 length: 14 amino acids. CDR3 nucleotide sequence: TGTGCCAGCAGTCCCACACTGGGGGAATCACCCCTCCACTTT. This translates into CASSPTLGESPLHF.

This clonotype was picked up a small number of times. CDR3 in amino acids: CASSSLTGDYEQYF. DNA for the CDR3: TGTGCCAGCAGTAGCCTAACAGGGGACTACGAGCAGTACTTC. The V call is TRBV27, the J call TRBJ2-7; the match to TRBD1 covers 7 bases. V lost 5 bases to trimming and J lost 3 bases; unmatched junction nucleotides: 7. Germline values: CDR1 MNHEY, CDR2 SMNVEV (reference sequence). This CDR3 is 14 amino acids long.

CDR3 in amino acids: CASSYVTGYTF. The CDR3, as DNA: TGTGCCAGCAGTTACGTCACAGGATACACCTTC. The rearrangement uses TRBV6-2 or TRBV6-3 and TRBJ1-2, with D possibly being TRBD1 (5 bases). Trimming removed 2 bases from V and 11 bases from J, with 9 bases in between. The CDR3 sequence is 11 residues long. Germline lookup yields CDR1 MNHEY and CDR2 SVGEGT.

This clonotype was detected ten times or more. The rearrangement uses TRBV29-1 and TRBJ2-7; D unresolved. V was pared by 3 bases and J by 5 bases, with 14 bases between. CDR1 and CDR2 from the germline V gene are SQVTM and ANQGSEA. The CDR3 length is 13 residues. The CDR3 sequence: CSVEVGRWNEQYF. As DNA, the CDR3 is TGCAGCGTTGAGGTCGGACGGTGGAACGAGCAGTACTTC.

In its sample, this clonotype was seen a few times. The rearrangement uses TRBV20-1 and TRBJ2-1, with D perhaps matching TRBD2 (5 bases). Germline lookup yields CDR1 DFQATT and CDR2 SNEGSKA (reference sequence). This CDR3 is 15 amino acids long. Trimming took off 0 bases at V and 0 bases at J, with 9 bases between the two ends. The CDR3, as DNA: TGCAGTGCTAGAGATGAAGGGAGCTCCTACAATGAGCAGTTCTTC. As protein: CSARDEGSSYNEQFF.

This clonotype has at least ten counts. This chain joins TRBV7-2 and TRBJ2-3; D possibly corresponds to TRBD2 (5 bases). V was trimmed by 4 bases and J by 8 bases, leaving 28 bases between them. The CDR3 loop spans 18 amino acids. CDR1 SGHTA and CDR2 FQGNSA come from the germline V gene. CDR3 amino acids: CASSSPPERNWLSGTQYF. CDR3 nucleotide sequence: TGTGCCAGCAGCTCACCACCGGAGCGGAACTGGTTATCGGGTACGCAGTATTTT.

With regard to this clonotype: One base away lies a much larger clone, so this may be a sequencing read error. The CDR3 here is CASSLFIDTQYF. The CDR3 coding sequence is TGTGCCAGCAGCTTATTCATAGATACGCAGTATTTT. The chain uses TRBV7-2 and TRBJ2-3, with D uncertain. This CDR3 region has 12 residues. Deletions cut 2 bases from V and 5 bases from J, with 5 bases between. Germline CDR1 SGHTA, CDR2 FQGNSA.

V is TRBV27 and J is TRBJ1-2; D gene unclear. With 0 bases removed from V and 3 bases from J, the gap between germline ends came to 17 bases. The CDR3 is 17 amino acids. Germline lookup yields CDR1 MNHEY and CDR2 SMNVEV (reference sequence). The CDR3 coding sequence is TGTGCCAGCAGTTTATCGGGTATAGAGACTACCTACTATGGCTACACCTTC. Residues: CASSLSGIETTYYGYTF.

The V gene is TRBV7-6, the J gene TRBJ2-5; a possible D gene is TRBD1 (5 bases). The CDR3 is 12 amino acids. V lost 5 bases and J 13 bases, leaving 17 bases between the germline ends. From germline, CDR1 is SGHVS and CDR2 FNYEAQ. CDR3 nucleotide sequence: TGTGCCAGCAGCCCATCTGGTGACAGTCCGTACTTC. Its translation is CASSPSGDSPYF.

This clonotype was recorded a few times. This chain connects TRBV29-1 to TRBJ2-4; the D gene could be TRBD1 or TRBD2 (5 bases each). From germline, CDR1 is SQVTM and CDR2 ANQGSEA. CDR3 length equals 12 residues. The V end lost 4 bases, the J end lost 9 bases, and 13 bases lay between the germline ends. Written as DNA, the CDR3 is TGCAGCGTTGGGGCAGGGACCGGCATTCAGTACTTC. The encoded protein is CSVGAGTGIQYF.

The chain has TRBV14 and TRBJ2-5; the D is unclear. The J call could be wrong; TRBJ2-1 is a better fit for the DNA end. Germline CDR1 and CDR2: SGHDN and FVKESK. The CDR3 sequence is 14 residues long. This CDR3 reads CASSSTAYQETQFF. The CDR3 DNA is TGTGCCAGCAGCTCCACAGCGTACCAAGAGACCCAGTTCTTC.

The CDR3 is CASSQNKGGRGSYNEQFF. The CDR3 region has the DNA TGTGCCAGCAGCCAAAATAAAGGGGGCAGGGGCTCCTACAATGAGCAGTTCTTC. The J gene is TRBJ2-1, the V gene TRBV4-2, with TRBD1 identical over 7 bases. This CDR3 has 18 amino acids. Looked up from germline, CDR1 is LGHNA and CDR2 is YNFKEQ. The V and J ends lost 2 bases and 0 bases, in that order; junction bases with no gene match: 10.

This clonotype was detected once. This chain uses TRBV6-5 with TRBJ1-4; D gene ambiguous. CDR3 length equals 15 residues. Per germline, CDR1 MNHEY and CDR2 SVGAGI. Trimming took off 6 bases at V and 3 bases at J, with 14 bases between the two ends. The DNA for the CDR3 is TGTGCCAGCAGCACACGGGGAGCTGCTAATGAAAAACTGTTTTTT. Translating it yields CASSTRGAANEKLFF.